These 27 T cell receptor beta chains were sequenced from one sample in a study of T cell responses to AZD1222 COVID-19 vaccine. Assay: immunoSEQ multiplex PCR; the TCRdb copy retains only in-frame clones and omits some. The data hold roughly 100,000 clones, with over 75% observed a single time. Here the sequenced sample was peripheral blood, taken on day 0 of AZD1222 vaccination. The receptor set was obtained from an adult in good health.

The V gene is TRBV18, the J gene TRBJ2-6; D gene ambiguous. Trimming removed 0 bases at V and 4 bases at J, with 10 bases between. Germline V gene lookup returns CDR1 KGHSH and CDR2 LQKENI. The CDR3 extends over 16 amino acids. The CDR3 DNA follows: TGTGCCAGCTCACCACCGCCGGTACCCGGGGCCAACGTCCTGACTTTC. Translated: CASSPPPVPGANVLTF.

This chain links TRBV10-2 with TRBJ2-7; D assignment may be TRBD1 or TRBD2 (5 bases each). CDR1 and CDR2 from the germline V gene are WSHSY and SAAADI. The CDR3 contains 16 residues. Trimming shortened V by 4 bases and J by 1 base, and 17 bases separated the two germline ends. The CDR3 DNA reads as TGCGCCAGCAGTGTGTTCCAGGGAGTAGGGTCCTACGAGCAGTACTTC. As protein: CASSVFQGVGSYEQYF.

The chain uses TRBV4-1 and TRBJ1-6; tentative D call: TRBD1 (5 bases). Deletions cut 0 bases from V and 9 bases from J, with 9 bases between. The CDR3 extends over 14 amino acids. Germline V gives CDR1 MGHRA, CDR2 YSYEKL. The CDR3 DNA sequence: TGCGCCAGCAGCCAAGAGGAGGGGATTTCACCCCTCCACTTT. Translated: CASSQEEGISPLHF.

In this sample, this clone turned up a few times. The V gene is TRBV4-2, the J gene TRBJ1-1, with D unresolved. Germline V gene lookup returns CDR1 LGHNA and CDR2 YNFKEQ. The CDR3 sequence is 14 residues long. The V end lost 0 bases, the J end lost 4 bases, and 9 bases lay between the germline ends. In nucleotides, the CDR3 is TGTGCCAGCAGCCAAGAAGTGGGCCGCACTGAAGCTTTCTTT. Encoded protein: CASSQEVGRTEAFF.

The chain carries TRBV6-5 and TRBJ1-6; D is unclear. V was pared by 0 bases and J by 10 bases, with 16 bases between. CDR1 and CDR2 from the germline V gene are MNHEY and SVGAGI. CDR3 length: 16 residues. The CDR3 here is CASSYSRNQAGSPLHF. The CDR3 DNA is TGTGCCAGCAGTTACTCGAGGAACCAGGCGGGGTCACCCCTCCACTTT.

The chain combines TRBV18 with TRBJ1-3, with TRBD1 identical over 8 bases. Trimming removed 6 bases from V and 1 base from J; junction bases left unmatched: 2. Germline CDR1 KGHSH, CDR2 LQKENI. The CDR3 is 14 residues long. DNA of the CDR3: TGTGCCAGCTCTCGACAGGGGTCTGGAAACACCATATATTTT. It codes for CASSRQGSGNTIYF.

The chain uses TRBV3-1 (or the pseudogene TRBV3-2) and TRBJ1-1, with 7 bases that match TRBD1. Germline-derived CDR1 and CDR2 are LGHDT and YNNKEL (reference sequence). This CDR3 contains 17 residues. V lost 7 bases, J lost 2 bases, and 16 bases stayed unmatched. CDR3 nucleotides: TGTGCCAGCACTATCTCCTCCACCAGGGGGGGAAACACTGAAGCTTTCTTT. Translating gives CASTISSTRGGNTEAFF.

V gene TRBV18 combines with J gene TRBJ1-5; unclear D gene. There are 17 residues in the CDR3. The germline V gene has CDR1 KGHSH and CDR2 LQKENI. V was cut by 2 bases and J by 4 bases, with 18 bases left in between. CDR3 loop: CASSPVSRTFPNQPQHF. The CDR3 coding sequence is TGTGCCAGCTCACCAGTTAGCCGGACGTTTCCAAATCAGCCCCAGCATTTT.

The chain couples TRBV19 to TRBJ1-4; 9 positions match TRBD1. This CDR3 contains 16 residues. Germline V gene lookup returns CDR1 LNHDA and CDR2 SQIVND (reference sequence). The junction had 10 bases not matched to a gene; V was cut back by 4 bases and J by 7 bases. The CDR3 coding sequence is TGTGCCAGTAGTACTGCGTCCACAGGGGGCTTTGAAAAACTGTTTTTT. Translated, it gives CASSTASTGGFEKLFF. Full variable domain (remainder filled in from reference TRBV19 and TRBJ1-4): DGGITQSPKYLFRKEGQNVTLSCEQNLNHDAMYWYRQDPGQGLRLIYYSQIVNDFQKGDIAEGYSVSREKKESFPLTVTSAQKNPTAFYLCASSTASTGGFEKLFFGSGTQLSVL.

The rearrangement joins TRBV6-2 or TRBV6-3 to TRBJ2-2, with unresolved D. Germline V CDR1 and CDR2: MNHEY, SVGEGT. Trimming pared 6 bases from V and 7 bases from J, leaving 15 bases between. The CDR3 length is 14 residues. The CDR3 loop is CASSDPPRIGELFF. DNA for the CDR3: TGTGCCAGCAGCGACCCCCCTAGGATCGGGGAGCTGTTTTTT.

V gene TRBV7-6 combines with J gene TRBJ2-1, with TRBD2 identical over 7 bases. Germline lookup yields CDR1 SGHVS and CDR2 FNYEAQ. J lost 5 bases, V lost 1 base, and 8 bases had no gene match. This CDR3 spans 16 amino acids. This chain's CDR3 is CASSLETRLAHNEQFF. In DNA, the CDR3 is TGTGCCAGCAGCTTAGAAACAAGACTAGCTCACAATGAGCAGTTCTTC.

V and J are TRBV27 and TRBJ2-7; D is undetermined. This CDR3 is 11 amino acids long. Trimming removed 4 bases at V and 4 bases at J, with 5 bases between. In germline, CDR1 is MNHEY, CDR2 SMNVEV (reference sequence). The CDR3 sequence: CASSSTYEQYF. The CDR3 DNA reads TGTGCCAGCAGTTCAACGTACGAGCAGTACTTC.

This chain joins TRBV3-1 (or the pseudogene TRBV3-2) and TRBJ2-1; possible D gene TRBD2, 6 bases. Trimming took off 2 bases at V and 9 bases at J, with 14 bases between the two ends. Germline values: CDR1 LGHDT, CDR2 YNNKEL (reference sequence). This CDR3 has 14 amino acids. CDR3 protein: CASSQSSGTAEQFF. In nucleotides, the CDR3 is TGTGCCAGCAGCCAAAGCAGTGGGACTGCTGAGCAGTTCTTC.

CDR3 in DNA: TGTGCCAGCAGTTCTACCGGGACAGGGGGATTGTTAGCTTTCTTT. This sequence encodes CASSSTGTGGLLAFF. The V gene is TRBV27, the J gene TRBJ1-1; 11 bases map to TRBD1. This CDR3 comprises 15 residues. CDR1 is MNHEY, CDR2 SMNVEV, per germline (reference sequence). The junction had 11 bases not matched to a gene; V was cut back by 4 bases and J by 10 bases.

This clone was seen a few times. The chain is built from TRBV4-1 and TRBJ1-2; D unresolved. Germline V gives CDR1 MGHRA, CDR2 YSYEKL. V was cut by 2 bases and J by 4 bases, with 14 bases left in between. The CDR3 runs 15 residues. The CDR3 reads CASSQSGVRSYGYTF. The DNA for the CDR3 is TGCGCCAGCAGCCAATCCGGGGTTCGGAGCTATGGCTACACCTTC.

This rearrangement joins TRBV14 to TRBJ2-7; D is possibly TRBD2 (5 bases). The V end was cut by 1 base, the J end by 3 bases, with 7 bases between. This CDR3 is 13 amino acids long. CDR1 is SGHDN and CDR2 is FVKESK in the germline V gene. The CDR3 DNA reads TGTGCCAGCAGCCAAGGACGGGGCTACGAGCAGTACTTC. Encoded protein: CASSQGRGYEQYF.

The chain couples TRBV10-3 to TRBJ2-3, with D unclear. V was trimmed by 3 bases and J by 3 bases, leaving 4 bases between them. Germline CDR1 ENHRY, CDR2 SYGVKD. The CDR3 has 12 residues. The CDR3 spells CAISEVTDTQYF. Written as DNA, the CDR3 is TGTGCCATCAGTGAAGTAACAGATACGCAGTATTTT.

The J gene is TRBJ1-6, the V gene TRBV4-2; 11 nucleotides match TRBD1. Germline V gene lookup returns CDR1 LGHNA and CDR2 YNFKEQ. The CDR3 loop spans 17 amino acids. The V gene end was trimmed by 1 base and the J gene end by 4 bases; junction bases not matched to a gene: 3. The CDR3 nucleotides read TGTGCCAGCAGCCAAGGGACAGGGGGCCTATATAATTCACCCCTCCACTTT. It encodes CASSQGTGGLYNSPLHF.

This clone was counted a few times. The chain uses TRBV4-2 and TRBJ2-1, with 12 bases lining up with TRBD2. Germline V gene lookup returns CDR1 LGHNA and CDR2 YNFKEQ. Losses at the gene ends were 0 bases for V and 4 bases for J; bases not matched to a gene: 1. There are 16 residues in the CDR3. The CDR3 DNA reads TGTGCCAGCAGCCAAGATACTAGCGGGGGGTACAATGAGCAGTTCTTC. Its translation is CASSQDTSGGYNEQFF.

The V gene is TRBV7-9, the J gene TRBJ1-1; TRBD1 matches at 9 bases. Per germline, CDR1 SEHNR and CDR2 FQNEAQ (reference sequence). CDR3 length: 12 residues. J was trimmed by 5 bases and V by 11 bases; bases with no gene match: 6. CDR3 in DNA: TGTGCCTATGGACAGGGGACGACTGAAGCTTTCTTT. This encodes CAYGQGTTEAFF.

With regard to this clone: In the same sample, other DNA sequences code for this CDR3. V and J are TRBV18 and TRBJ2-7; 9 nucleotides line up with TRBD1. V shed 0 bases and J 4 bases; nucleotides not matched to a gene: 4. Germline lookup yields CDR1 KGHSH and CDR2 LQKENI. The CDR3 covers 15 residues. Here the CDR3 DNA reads TGTGCCAGCTCACCACCGGGACAGGGAGGGTACGAGCAGTACTTC. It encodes CASSPPGQGGYEQYF.

CDR3 nucleotide sequence: TGTGCCAGCAGTGAGGCCGGGACCATGGGGACCCAGTACTTC. Its protein product is CASSEAGTMGTQYF. The chain employs TRBV2 and TRBJ2-5; D possibly uses TRBD1 or TRBD2 (5 bases each). There are 14 residues in the CDR3. In germline, CDR1 is SNHLY, CDR2 FYNNEI. Trimming removed 3 bases from V and 7 bases from J, with 15 bases in between.

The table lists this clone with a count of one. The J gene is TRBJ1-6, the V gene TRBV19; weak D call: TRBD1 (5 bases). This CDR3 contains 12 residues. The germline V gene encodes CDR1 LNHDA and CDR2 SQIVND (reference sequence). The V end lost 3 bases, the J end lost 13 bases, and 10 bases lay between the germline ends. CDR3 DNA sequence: TGTGCCAGTAGTATCGCGGGGCCCCCCCTCCACTTT. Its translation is CASSIAGPPLHF.

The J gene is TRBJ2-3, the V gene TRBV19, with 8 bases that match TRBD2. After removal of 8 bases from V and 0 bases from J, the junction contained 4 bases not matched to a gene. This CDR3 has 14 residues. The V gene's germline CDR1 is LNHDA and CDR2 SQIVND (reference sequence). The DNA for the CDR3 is TGTGCCAGTGAGACTAGCGCAAGCACAGATACGCAGTATTTT. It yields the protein CASETSASTDTQYF.

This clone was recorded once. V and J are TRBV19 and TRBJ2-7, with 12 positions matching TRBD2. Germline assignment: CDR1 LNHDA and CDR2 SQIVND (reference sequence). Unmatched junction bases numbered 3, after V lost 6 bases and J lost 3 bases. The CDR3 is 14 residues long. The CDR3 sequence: CASRRTSGNYEQYF. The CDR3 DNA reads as TGTGCCAGTAGAAGGACTAGCGGGAACTACGAGCAGTACTTC.

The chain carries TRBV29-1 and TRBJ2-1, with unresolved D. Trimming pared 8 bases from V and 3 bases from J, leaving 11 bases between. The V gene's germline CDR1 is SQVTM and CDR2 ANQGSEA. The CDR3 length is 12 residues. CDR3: CSSVNYYNEQFF. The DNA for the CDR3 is TGCAGCTCCGTAAATTACTACAATGAGCAGTTCTTC.

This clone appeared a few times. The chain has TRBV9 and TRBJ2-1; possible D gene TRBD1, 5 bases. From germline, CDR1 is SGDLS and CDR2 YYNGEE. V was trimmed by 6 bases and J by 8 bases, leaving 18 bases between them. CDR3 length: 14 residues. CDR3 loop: CASISPQGWDEQFF. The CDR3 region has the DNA TGTGCCAGCATCTCCCCCCAGGGTTGGGATGAGCAGTTCTTC.